The 4 T cell receptor beta chains below were found in one sample sequenced in a study of T cells in narcolepsy (dated by TCRdb to 2017 to 2018). Libraries were built with the immunoSEQ multiplex PCR assay. Entries here come from immuneACCESS through TCRdb and include only in-frame sequences with V and J called. Some clones fail to appear in such tables; in the studies checked, an unresolved V gene covers under half of the shortfall, and the cause of the remainder is unknown. A total of about 30,000 clones appear in this sample, around 83% of them only once. Clones ranked in the top ten supply 2% to 3% of the sample. The sequencing input was CD45RA- memory CD4+ T cells from PBMCs. Taken with the paper, the label for cell subset or site translates to: memory T cells sorted ex vivo from peripheral blood. Receptors originate from a human donor with narcolepsy.

The J gene is TRBJ1-2, the V gene TRBV7-3; D possibly corresponds to TRBD1 (5 bases). This CDR3 has 16 residues. Germline values: CDR1 SGHTA, CDR2 FQGTGA. V was shortened by 5 bases and J by 0 bases, with 16 bases between the two germline ends. The CDR3 here is CASSHQGGPSNYGYTF. In nucleotides, the CDR3 is TGTGCCAGCAGCCACCAGGGAGGGCCCTCTAACTATGGCTACACCTTC. Full variable domain (outside the CDR3, taken from reference TRBV7-3 and TRBJ1-2): GAGVSQTPSNKVTEKGKYVELRCDPISGHTALYWYRQSLGQGPEFLIYFQGTGAADDSGLPNDRFFAVRPEGSVSTLKIQRTERGDSAVYLCASSHQGGPSNYGYTFGSGTRLTVV.

The chain has TRBV5-5 and TRBJ2-7, with D unresolved. CDR3 size: 15 residues. Germline V CDR1 and CDR2: SGHKS, YYEKEE (reference sequence). Trimming cost V 5 bases and J 8 bases, with 23 bases left between them. CDR3 in amino acids: CASSFDLLGMTKQYF. As DNA, the CDR3 is TGTGCCAGCAGTTTCGACTTGCTTGGTATGACCAAGCAGTACTTC.

The table lists this clone with a count of one. The chain couples TRBV4-2 to TRBJ1-1; tentatively, D is TRBD1 (6 bases). V lost 1 base to trimming and J lost 2 bases, with 14 bases between them. CDR3 size: 16 residues. The germline gives CDR1 LGHNA, CDR2 YNFKEQ. The CDR3 DNA sequence: TGTGCCAGCAGCCAAGTAGTAGGACAGAGCAACACTGAAGCTTTCTTT. Translation gives CASSQVVGQSNTEAFF.

The chain has TRBV7-6 and TRBJ1-5; the D is unclear. Germline CDR1 SGHVS, CDR2 FNYEAQ. V shed 2 bases and J shed 6 bases, with 5 bases lying between them. The CDR3 sequence is 12 residues long. CDR3 sequence: CASSLFGQPQHF. The DNA of the CDR3 is TGTGCCAGCAGCTTATTCGGTCAGCCCCAGCATTTT. The entire variable domain, with the rest obtained from reference TRBV7-6 and TRBJ1-5, is as follows: GAGVSQSPRYKVTKRGQDVALRCDPISGHVSLYWYRQALGQGPEFLTYFNYEAQQDKSGLPNDRFSAERPEGSISTLTIQRTEQRDSAMYRCASSLFGQPQHFGDGTRLSIL.